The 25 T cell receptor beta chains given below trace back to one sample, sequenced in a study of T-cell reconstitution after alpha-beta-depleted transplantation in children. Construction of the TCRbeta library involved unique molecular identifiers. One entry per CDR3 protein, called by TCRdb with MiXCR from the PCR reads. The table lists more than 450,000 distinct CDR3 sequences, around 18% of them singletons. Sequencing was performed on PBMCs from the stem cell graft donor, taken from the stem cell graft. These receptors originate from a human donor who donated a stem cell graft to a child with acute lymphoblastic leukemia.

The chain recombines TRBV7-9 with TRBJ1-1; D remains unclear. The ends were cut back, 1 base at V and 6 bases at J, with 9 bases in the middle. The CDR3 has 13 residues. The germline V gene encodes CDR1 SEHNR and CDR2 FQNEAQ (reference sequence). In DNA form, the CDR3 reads TGTGCCAGCAGCTTAGGAGGGAGGTCTGAAGCTTTCTTT. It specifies CASSLGGRSEAFF.

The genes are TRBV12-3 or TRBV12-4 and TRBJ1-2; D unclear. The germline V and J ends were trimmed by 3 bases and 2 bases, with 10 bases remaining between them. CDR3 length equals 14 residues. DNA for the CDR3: TGTGCCAGCAGTTTTTCCGGAAACAACTATGGCTACACCTTC. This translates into CASSFSGNNYGYTF.

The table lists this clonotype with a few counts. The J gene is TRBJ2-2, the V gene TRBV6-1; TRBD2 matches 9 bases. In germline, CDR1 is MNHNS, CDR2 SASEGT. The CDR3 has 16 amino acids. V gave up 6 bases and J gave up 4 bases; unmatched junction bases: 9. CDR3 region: CASSLPGLAVTGELFF. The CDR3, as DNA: TGTGCCAGCAGCCTGCCGGGACTAGCTGTCACCGGGGAGCTGTTTTTT.

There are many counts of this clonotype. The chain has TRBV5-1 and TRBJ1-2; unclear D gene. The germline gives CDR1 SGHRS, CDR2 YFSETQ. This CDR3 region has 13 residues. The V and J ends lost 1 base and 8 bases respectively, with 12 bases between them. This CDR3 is CASSLTDGGGYTF. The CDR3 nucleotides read TGCGCCAGCAGCTTGACGGACGGCGGAGGCTACACCTTC.

The CDR3 sequence: CSASLGGWYEQYF. CDR3 nucleotides: TGCAGTGCTAGTCTAGGGGGATGGTACGAGCAGTACTTC. The chain links TRBV20-1 to TRBJ2-7, with D perhaps TRBD1 (6 bases). The CDR3 spans 13 residues. V shed 3 bases and J shed 4 bases, with 13 bases lying between them. Germline CDR1 and CDR2: DFQATT and SNEGSKA (reference sequence).

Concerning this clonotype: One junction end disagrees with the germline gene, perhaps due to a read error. This chain's CDR3 is CASSGLQGAGSDDQYF. The DNA of the CDR3 is TGTGCCAGCAGCGGCCTTCAGGGGGCGGGGTCAGACGACCAGTACTTC. This chain connects TRBV9 to TRBJ2-7; TRBD1 aligns across 8 bases. Germline-derived CDR1 and CDR2 are SGDLS and YYNGEE. The CDR3 covers 16 residues.

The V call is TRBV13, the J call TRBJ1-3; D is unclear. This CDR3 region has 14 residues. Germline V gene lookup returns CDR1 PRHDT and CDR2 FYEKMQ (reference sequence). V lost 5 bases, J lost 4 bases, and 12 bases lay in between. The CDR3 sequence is CASSAPEEGNTIYF. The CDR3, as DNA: TGTGCCAGCAGCGCCCCAGAAGAGGGAAACACCATATATTTT.

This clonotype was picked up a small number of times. Here the CDR3 DNA reads TGTGCCAGCAGTTACTTCGCCGGAGCGGGGGGGTACGGGGAGCTGTTTTTT. It is translated as CASSYFAGAGGYGELFF. The chain recombines TRBV6-5 with TRBJ2-2; TRBD2 matches 10 bases. This CDR3 region has 17 residues. Unmatched junction bases numbered 9, after V lost 1 base and J lost 7 bases. Per germline, CDR1 MNHEY and CDR2 SVGAGI.

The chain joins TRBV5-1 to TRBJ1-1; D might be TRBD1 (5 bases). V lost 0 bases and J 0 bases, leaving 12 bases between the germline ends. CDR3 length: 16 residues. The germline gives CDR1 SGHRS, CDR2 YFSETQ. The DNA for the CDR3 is TGCGCCAGCAGCTTGGCTCCGGACACCATGAACACTGAAGCTTTCTTT. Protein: CASSLAPDTMNTEAFF.

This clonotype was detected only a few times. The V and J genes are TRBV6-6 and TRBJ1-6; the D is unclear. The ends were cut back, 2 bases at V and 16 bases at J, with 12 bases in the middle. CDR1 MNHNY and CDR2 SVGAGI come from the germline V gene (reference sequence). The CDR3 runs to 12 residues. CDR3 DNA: TGTGCCAGCAGTTACGCGCGGACTGAGCTCCACTTT. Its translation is CASSYARTELHF.

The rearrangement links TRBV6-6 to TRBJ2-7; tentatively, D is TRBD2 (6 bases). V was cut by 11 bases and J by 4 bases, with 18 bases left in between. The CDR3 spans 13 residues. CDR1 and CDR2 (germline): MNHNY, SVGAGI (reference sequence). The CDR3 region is CASTPTRYYEQYF. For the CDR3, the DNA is TGTGCCTCTACCCCGACTAGATATTACGAGCAGTACTTC.

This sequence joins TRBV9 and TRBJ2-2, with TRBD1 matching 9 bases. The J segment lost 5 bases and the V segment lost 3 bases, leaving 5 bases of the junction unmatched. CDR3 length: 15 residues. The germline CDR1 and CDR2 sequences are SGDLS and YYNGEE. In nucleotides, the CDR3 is TGTGCCAGCAGCGCCCCGACAGGGGGGACCGGGGAGCTGTTTTTT. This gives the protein CASSAPTGGTGELFF.

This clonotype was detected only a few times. CDR3 region: CASSATSISYNEQFF. The DNA for the CDR3 is TGTGCCAGTAGTGCGACTAGTATCTCCTACAATGAGCAGTTCTTC. This chain joins TRBV19 and TRBJ2-1; D might be TRBD2 (6 bases). The ends were cut back, 5 bases at V and 0 bases at J, with 11 bases in the middle. CDR3 length: 15 residues. Germline V gene lookup returns CDR1 LNHDA and CDR2 SQIVND (reference sequence).

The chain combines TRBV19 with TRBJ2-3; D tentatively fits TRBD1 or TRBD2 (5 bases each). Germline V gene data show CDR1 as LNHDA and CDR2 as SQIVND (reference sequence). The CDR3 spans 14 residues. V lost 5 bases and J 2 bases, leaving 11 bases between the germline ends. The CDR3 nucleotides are TGTGCCAGTAGTCCCCGGGACGTCACAGATACGCAGTATTTT. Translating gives CASSPRDVTDTQYF.

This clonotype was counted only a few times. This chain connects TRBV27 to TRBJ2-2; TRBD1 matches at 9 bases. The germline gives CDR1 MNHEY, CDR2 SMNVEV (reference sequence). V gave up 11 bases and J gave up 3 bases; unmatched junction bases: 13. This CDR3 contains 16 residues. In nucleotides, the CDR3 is TGTGCCGGCCTACCCGGGGGACAGGGCTACACCGGGGAGCTGTTTTTT. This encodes CAGLPGGQGYTGELFF.

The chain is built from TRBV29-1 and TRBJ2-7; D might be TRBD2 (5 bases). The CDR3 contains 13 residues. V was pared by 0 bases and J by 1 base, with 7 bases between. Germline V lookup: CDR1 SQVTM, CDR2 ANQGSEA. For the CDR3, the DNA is TGCAGCGTTGAAGATGGAGGATCCTACGAGCAGTACTTC. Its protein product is CSVEDGGSYEQYF.

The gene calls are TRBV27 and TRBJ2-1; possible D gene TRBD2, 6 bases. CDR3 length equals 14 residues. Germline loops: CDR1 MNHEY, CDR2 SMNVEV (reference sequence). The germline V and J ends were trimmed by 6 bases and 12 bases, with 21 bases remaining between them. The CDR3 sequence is CASRSGTGVRGQFF. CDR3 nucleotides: TGTGCCAGCAGATCCGGGACCGGGGTGCGGGGGCAGTTCTTC.

CDR3 amino acids: CASSAAGTETYEQYF. The CDR3 DNA follows: TGTGCCAGCAGCGCGGCCGGGACAGAAACCTACGAGCAGTACTTC. The rearrangement joins TRBV9 to TRBJ2-7; 7 bases match TRBD1. The V gene's germline CDR1 is SGDLS and CDR2 YYNGEE. This CDR3 is 15 amino acids long. V was pared by 3 bases and J by 2 bases, with 8 bases of the junction left unmatched.

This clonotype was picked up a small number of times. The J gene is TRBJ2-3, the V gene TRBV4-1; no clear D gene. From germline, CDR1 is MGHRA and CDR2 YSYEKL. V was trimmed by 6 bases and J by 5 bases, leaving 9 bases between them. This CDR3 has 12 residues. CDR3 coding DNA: TGCGCCAGCAGTGTAACGGAAGATACGCAGTATTTT. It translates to CASSVTEDTQYF.

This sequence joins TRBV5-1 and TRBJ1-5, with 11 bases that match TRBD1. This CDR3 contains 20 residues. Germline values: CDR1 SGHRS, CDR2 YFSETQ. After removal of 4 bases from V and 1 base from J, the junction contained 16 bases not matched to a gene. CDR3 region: CASSLLPLDRGRRSNQPQHF. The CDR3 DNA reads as TGCGCCAGCAGCCTACTCCCTCTGGACAGGGGGCGAAGGAGCAATCAGCCCCAGCATTTT.

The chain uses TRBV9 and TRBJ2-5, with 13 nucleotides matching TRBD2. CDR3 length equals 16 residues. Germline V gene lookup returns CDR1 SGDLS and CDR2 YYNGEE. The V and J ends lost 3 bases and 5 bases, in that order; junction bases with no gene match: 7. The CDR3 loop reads CASSARLAGGSETQYF. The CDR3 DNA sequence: TGTGCCAGCAGCGCGAGACTAGCGGGAGGATCGGAGACCCAGTACTTC.

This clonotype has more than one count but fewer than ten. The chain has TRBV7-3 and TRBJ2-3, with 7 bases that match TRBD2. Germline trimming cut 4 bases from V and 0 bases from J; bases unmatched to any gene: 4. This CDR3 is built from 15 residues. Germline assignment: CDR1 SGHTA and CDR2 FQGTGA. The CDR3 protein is CASSWGGPSTDTQYF. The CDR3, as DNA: TGTGCCAGCAGCTGGGGGGGTCCTAGCACAGATACGCAGTATTTT.

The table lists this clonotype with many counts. The DNA for the CDR3 is TGTGCCAGCAGCTTGGGCCTAGCGGGACAAGAGACCCAGTACTTC. Its translation is CASSLGLAGQETQYF. V is TRBV7-9 and J is TRBJ2-5; 9 positions match TRBD2. Germline CDR1 and CDR2: SEHNR and FQNEAQ (reference sequence). V lost 3 bases, J lost 2 bases, and 4 bases stayed unmatched. This CDR3 is built from 15 residues.

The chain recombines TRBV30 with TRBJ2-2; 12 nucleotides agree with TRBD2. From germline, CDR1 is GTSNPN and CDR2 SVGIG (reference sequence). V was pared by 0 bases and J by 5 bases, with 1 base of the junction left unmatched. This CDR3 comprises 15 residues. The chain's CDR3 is CAWSVGTSGTGELFF. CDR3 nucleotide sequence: TGTGCCTGGAGTGTAGGGACTAGCGGGACCGGGGAGCTGTTTTTT.

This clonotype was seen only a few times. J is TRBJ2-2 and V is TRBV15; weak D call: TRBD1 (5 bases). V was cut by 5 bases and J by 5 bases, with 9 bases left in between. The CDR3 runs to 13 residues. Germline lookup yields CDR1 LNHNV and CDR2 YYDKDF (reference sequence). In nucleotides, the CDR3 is TGTGCCACCAGCCCCAGGGCTACCGGGGAGCTGTTTTTT. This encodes CATSPRATGELFF.